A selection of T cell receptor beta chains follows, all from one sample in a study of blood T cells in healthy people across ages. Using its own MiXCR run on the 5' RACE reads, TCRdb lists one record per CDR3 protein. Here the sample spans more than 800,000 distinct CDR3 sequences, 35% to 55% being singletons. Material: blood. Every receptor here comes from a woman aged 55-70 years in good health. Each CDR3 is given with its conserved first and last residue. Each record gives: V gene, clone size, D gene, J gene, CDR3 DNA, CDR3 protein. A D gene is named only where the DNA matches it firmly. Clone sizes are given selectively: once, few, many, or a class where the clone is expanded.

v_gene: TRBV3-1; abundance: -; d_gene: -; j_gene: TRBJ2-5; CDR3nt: TGTGCCAGCAGGGGGGAGCCGGAGAGGGAGACCCAGTACTTC; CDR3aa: CASRGEPERETQYF
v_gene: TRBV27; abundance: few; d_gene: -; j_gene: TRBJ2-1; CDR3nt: TGTGCCAGCAGTTTTTTACAGTACAATGAGCAGTTCTTC; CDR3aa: CASSFLQYNEQFF
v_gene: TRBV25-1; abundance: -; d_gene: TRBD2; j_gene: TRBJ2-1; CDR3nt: TGTGCCAGCAGTGAACCGGGACTAGCGGACAATGAGCAGTTCTTC; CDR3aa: CASSEPGLADNEQFF
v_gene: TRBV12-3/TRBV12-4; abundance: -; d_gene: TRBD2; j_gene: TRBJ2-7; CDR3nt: TGTGCCAGCAGTCTCACAGCGGGAGGAACCTACGAGCAGTACTTC; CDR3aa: CASSLTAGGTYEQYF
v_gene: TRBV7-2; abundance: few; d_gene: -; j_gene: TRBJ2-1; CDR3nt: TGTGCCAGCAGCTACCCCGCCGACAGAAACAATGAGCAGTTCTTC; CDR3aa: CASSYPADRNNEQFF
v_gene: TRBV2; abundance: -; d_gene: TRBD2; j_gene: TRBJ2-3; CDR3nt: TGTGCCAGCACGCTAGCGGGGATAGGAGATACGCAGTATTTT; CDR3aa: CASTLAGIGDTQYF
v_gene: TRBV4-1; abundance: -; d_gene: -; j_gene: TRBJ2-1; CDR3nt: TGCGCCAGCAGCCAGAAGGGGGATGAGCAGTTCTTC; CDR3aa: CASSQKGDEQFF
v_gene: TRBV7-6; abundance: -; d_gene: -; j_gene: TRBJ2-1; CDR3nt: TGTGCCAGCAGCTTAGGGACAGTGGGGCAGGGATGGTCCTACAATGAGCAGTTCTTC; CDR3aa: CASSLGTVGQGWSYNEQFF
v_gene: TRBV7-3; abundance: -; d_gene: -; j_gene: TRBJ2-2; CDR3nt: TGTGCCAGCAGTCGTACACTAACCGGGGAGCTGTTTTTT; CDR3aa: CASSRTLTGELFF
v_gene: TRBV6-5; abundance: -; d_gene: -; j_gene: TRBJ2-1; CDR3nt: TGTGCCAGCAGCGCTCAGAATCCCTACAATGGGCAGTTCTTC; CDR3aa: CASSAQNPYNGQFF
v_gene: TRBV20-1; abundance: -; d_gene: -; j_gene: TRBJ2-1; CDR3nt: TGCAGTGCTAATAGCGTGGGAGGTTGGAATGAGCAGTTCTTC; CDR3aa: CSANSVGGWNEQFF
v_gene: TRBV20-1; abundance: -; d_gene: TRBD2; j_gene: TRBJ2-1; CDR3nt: TGCAGTGCTAGCGCCGGGACTAGCGGGAGGAGTCAGTACAATGAGCAGTTCTTC; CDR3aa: CSASAGTSGRSQYNEQFF
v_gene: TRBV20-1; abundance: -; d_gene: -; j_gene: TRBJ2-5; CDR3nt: TGCAGTGCTTCATCCGGGACCACCATGCGGGAGACCCAGTACTTC; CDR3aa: CSASSGTTMRETQYF
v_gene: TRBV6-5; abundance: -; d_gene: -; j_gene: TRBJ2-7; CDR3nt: TGTGCCAGCGGGGAGAATTCAGATGACGAGCAGTACTTC; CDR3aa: CASGENSDDEQYF
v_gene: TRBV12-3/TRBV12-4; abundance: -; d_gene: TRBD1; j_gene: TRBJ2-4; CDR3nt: TGTGCCAGCAGGACCGGGACAGGGGTGGGTGAGCAGTACTTC; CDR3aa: CASRTGTGVGEQYF
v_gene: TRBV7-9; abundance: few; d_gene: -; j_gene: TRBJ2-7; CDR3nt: TGTGCCAGCAGCTTAGCGGGAGTAGGGTTCTACGAGCAGTACTTC; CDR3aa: CASSLAGVGFYEQYF
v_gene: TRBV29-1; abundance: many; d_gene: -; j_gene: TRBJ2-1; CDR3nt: TGCAGCGTTGGAACAGCGGCCTACAATGAGCAGTTCTTC; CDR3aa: CSVGTAAYNEQFF
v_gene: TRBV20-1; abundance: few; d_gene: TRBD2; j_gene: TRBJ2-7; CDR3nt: TGCAGTGCCACTCCCTCTAGCGGGAGGGGTTACGAGCAGTACTTC; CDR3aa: CSATPSSGRGYEQYF